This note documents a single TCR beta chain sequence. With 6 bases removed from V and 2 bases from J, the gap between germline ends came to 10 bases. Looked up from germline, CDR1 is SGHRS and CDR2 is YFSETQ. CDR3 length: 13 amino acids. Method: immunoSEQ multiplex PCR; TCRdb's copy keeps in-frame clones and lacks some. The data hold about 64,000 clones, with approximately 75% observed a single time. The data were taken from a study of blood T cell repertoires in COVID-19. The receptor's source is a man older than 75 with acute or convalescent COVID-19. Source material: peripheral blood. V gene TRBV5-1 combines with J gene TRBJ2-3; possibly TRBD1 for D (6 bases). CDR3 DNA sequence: TGCGCCAGCAAACGGACAGCCACAGATACGCAGTATTTT. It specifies CASKRTATDTQYF. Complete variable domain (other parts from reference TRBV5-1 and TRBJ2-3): KAGVTQTPRYLIKTRGQQVTLSCSPISGHRSVSWYQQTPGQGLQFLFEYFSETQRNKGNFPGRFSGRQFSNSRSEMNVSTLELGDSALYLCASKRTATDTQYFGPGTRLTVL.